One sample yielded the 8 T cell receptor beta chains listed below, sequenced in a study of cytomegalovirus exposure and HLA in healthy donors. Primers: 60 Vbeta forward and 13 Jbeta reverse. Clones were read by immunoSEQ multiplex PCR, and TCRdb kept only the in-frame ones, dropping some. The data hold roughly 150,000 clones, with approximately 80% observed a single time. The sequenced sample consisted of PBMCs. The receptors stem from a male donor in good health and CMV-seronegative.

The rearrangement joins TRBV6-6 to TRBJ2-5; perhaps TRBD1 as D (6 bases). Germline V lookup: CDR1 MNHNY, CDR2 SVGAGI (reference sequence). This CDR3 comprises 16 residues. The V end was cut by 6 bases, the J end by 3 bases, with 20 bases between. CDR3: CASRSRSQGTKETQYF. The CDR3 DNA follows: TGTGCCAGCAGGAGTCGATCTCAGGGGACGAAAGAGACCCAGTACTTC.

The chain couples TRBV7-2 to TRBJ1-1, with 10 positions matching TRBD1. Germline V gene sequence: CDR1 SGHTA, CDR2 FQGNSA. The CDR3 spans 16 residues. With V trimmed by 6 bases and J by 1 base, 8 bases remained unmatched. As DNA, the CDR3 is TGTGCCAGCAGGGTTGGGACAGGGGTCTCGAACACTGAAGCTTTCTTT. It translates to CASRVGTGVSNTEAFF.

This clone was found a few times. V and J are TRBV1 and TRBJ2-1; the table's D call TRBD2 went unverified against the DNA. TRBV1 is described as a pseudogene. This CDR3 has 18 amino acids. As DNA, the CDR3 is TGCACCAGCAGCCAAGATAACACCTTAGCGAAATACTACAATGAGCAGTTCTTC. The encoded protein is CTSSQDNTLAKYYNEQFF.

This clone was found a few times. The chain recombines TRBV29-1 with TRBJ1-1, with D hard to call. Trimming took off 6 bases at V and 0 bases at J, with 11 bases between the two ends. The germline CDR1 and CDR2 sequences are SQVTM and ANQGSEA. The CDR3 loop spans 13 amino acids. This CDR3 reads CSVGGQLNTEAFF. The CDR3 coding sequence is TGCAGCGTCGGCGGGCAGTTGAACACTGAAGCTTTCTTT.

The V gene is TRBV12-5, the J gene TRBJ1-2; D not resolved. Trimming removed 6 bases at V and 6 bases at J, with 17 bases between. The length of the CDR3 is 14 residues. The germline V gene has CDR1 LGHNT and CDR2 FRNRAP. CDR3 sequence (DNA): TGTGCTAGTGGACCAGAACAGAGATTGGATGGCTACACCTTC. Its translation is CASGPEQRLDGYTF. Full variable domain (outside the CDR3, taken from reference TRBV12-5 and TRBJ1-2): DARVTQTPRHKVTEMGQEVTMRCQPILGHNTVFWYRQTMMQGLELLAYFRNRAPLDDSGMPKDRFSAEMPDATLATLKIQPSEPRDSAVYFCASGPEQRLDGYTFGSGTRLTVV.

The V call is TRBV5-4, the J call TRBJ2-5; no reliable D call. The V and J ends lost 0 bases and 4 bases respectively, with 13 bases between them. CDR3 length equals 15 residues. The V gene's germline CDR1 is SGHNT and CDR2 YYREEE (reference sequence). The DNA of the CDR3 is TGTGCCAGCAGCTTGGACCCATCCGGTGGAGAGACCCAGTACTTC. It specifies CASSLDPSGGETQYF.

This clone was seen only once. V and J are TRBV18 and TRBJ2-3; possibly TRBD1 for D (6 bases). The germline V and J ends were trimmed by 0 bases and 4 bases, with 14 bases remaining between them. This CDR3 comprises 16 residues. Germline V lookup: CDR1 KGHSH, CDR2 LQKENI. CDR3 DNA sequence: TGTGCCAGCTCACCACCGAACAGGGCATGGGCAGATACGCAGTATTTT. Translation: CASSPPNRAWADTQYF.

This rearrangement joins TRBV6-5 to TRBJ2-1; TRBD1 matches 10 bases. Per germline, CDR1 MNHEY and CDR2 SVGAGI. V lost 6 bases, J lost 5 bases, and 4 bases stayed unmatched. CDR3 length: 14 amino acids. The CDR3 bases are TGTGCCAGCAGCCGGGACAGGGGTAACAATGAGCAGTTCTTC. It is translated as CASSRDRGNNEQFF.